Included here is one T cell receptor (beta chain) sequence, with context. Germline assignment: CDR1 SGHDT and CDR2 YYEEEE. CDR3 size: 19 residues. V lost 2 bases and J 1 base, leaving 19 bases between the germline ends. Donors, without exception, were Caucasian adults residing in Nashville, Tennessee. Each PCR replicate run on unsorted PBMC took in 250 to 300 ng DNA, some 28,000 T cell genomes. PBMC DNA, left unsorted, was sequenced on ten immunoSEQ deep assay plates. Produced via immunoSEQ multiplex PCR; TCRdb's table is partial and in-frame only. The sample lists around 510,000 clones, roughly 79% occurring once. The sample belongs to a study of shared clonotypes between healthy human individuals. Study details: With ages of 18 to 49, the donors were two women and three men.

This chain connects TRBV5-6 to TRBJ2-6, with D perhaps assigned TRBD1 or TRBD2 (6 bases each). The sequencing input was PBMCs. The receptor's source is a middle-aged woman in good health. Some clones in this sample may be carry-over from other donors' samples. The CDR3 nucleotides are TGTGCCAGCAGCTTTCCCCGAGCTCAAGGGGGGTCTGGGGCCAACGTCCTGACTTTC. Encoded protein: CASSFPRAQGGSGANVLTF.